Below, 27 T cell receptor beta chains from the same sample are listed, as sequenced in a study of blood T cell repertoires in COVID-19 (TCRdb year 2020). The library was built by means of the immunoSEQ multiplex PCR assay. Entries here come from immuneACCESS through TCRdb and include only in-frame sequences with V and J called. Some clones fail to appear in such tables; in the studies checked, an unresolved V gene covers under half of the shortfall, and the cause of the remainder is unknown. Across this sample there are under 250,000 clones, with 83% seen only once. Approximately 4.8% of the sample lies in the top ten. The sample taken for sequencing was PBMCs or T cells enriched from blood (not recorded which). These TCRs come from a woman aged 45 to 65 who had been exposed to COVID-19.

The J gene is TRBJ1-1, the V gene TRBV5-1; 8 bases map to TRBD1. Trimming at V came to 0 bases and at J to 4 bases, leaving 5 bases not matched to a gene. The CDR3 extends over 15 amino acids. The V gene's germline CDR1 is SGHRS and CDR2 YFSETQ. The CDR3 DNA is TGCGCCAGCAGCTTGGTACAGGGGGGTGGCACTGAAGCTTTCTTT. This codes for CASSLVQGGGTEAFF.

The CDR3 loop is CASSIVTGVNYEQYF. The CDR3 region has the DNA TGTGCCAGTAGTATAGTAACAGGGGTGAACTACGAGCAGTACTTC. J is TRBJ2-7 and V is TRBV19; 7 nucleotides agree with TRBD1. The CDR3 runs 15 residues. Trimming took 1 base from V and 3 from J; bases not matched to a gene: 6. Germline lookup yields CDR1 LNHDA and CDR2 SQIVND (reference sequence). Complete variable domain (other parts from reference TRBV19 and TRBJ2-7): DGGITQSPKYLFRKEGQNVTLSCEQNLNHDAMYWYRQDPGQGLRLIYYSQIVNDFQKGDIAEGYSVSREKKESFPLTVTSAQKNPTAFYLCASSIVTGVNYEQYFGPGTRLTVT.

The rearrangement uses TRBV7-9 and TRBJ2-4, with D possibly matching TRBD2 (5 bases). Germline V CDR1 and CDR2: SEHNR, FQNEAQ (reference sequence). The CDR3 has 14 amino acids. V was shortened by 1 base and J by 7 bases, with 11 bases between the two germline ends. The CDR3 reads CASSLGAGENIQYF. DNA for the CDR3: TGTGCCAGCAGCTTAGGGGCTGGGGAGAACATTCAGTACTTC.

The gene calls are TRBV7-2 and TRBJ2-7, with 9 bases fitting TRBD1. Per the germline V gene, CDR1 is SGHTA and CDR2 is FQGNSA. V lost 3 bases, J lost 4 bases, and 4 bases stayed unmatched. This CDR3 contains 14 residues. The CDR3 DNA sequence: TGTGCCAGCAGCTTGGACAGGGGCCAGTACGAGCAGTACTTC. Protein sequence: CASSLDRGQYEQYF.

This chain links TRBV29-1 with TRBJ1-2; the D gene is possibly TRBD1 (5 bases). From germline, CDR1 is SQVTM and CDR2 ANQGSEA. The CDR3 is 13 residues long. The V end was cut by 6 bases, the J end by 2 bases, with 13 bases between. DNA of the CDR3: TGCAGCGTAAGGGCCAGGGAAAACTATGGCTACACCTTC. Translating it yields CSVRARENYGYTF.

V is TRBV2 and J is TRBJ1-1; D not resolved. This CDR3 has 14 residues. Germline values: CDR1 SNHLY, CDR2 FYNNEI. V was cut by 7 bases and J by 10 bases, with 22 bases left in between. CDR3 nucleotides: TGTGCCAGCACCCGGGATGAAAAGAGCCGGGTAGCTTTCTTT. This gives the protein CASTRDEKSRVAFF.

The chain links TRBV12-3 or TRBV12-4 to TRBJ2-7; no clear D. V was cut by 4 bases and J by 9 bases, with 13 bases left in between. The CDR3 has 12 residues. For the CDR3, the DNA is TGTGCCAGCAGTTCCCAAACCAGTGGGCAGTACTTC. Translating it yields CASSSQTSGQYF.

V usage is TRBV18 and J usage is TRBJ2-3; the match to TRBD2 covers 11 bases. The V and J ends lost 3 bases and 0 bases, in that order; junction bases with no gene match: 5. This CDR3 contains 17 residues. Germline CDR1 reads KGHSH; CDR2 reads LQKENI. CDR3 DNA sequence: TGTGCCAGCTCACCGAAGACTAGCGGGGCAAGCACAGATACGCAGTATTTT. Amino acids: CASSPKTSGASTDTQYF.

The chain has TRBV15 and TRBJ2-1; 7 positions match TRBD2. Germline V gives CDR1 LNHNV, CDR2 YYDKDF (reference sequence). After removal of 0 bases from V and 2 bases from J, the junction contained 7 bases not matched to a gene. The CDR3 runs 17 residues. The CDR3: CATSRDAGDWPYNEQFF. The CDR3 bases are TGTGCCACCAGCAGAGATGCGGGGGACTGGCCCTACAATGAGCAGTTCTTC.

The chain joins TRBV28 to TRBJ1-2; D uncertain. Per the germline V gene, CDR1 is MDHEN and CDR2 is SYDVKM. Trimming shortened V by 3 bases and J by 8 bases, and 13 bases separated the two germline ends. The CDR3 length is 13 residues. The DNA of the CDR3 is TGTGCCAGCAGTTTTACTGTGGGCGCGGGCTACACCTTC. Its protein is CASSFTVGAGYTF.

V usage is TRBV14 and J usage is TRBJ2-7; D gene unclear. Looked up from germline, CDR1 is SGHDN and CDR2 is FVKESK. The CDR3 covers 12 residues. The ends were cut back, 1 base at V and 4 bases at J, with 5 bases in the middle. The CDR3, as DNA: TGTGCCAGCAGCCAAGGCCTATACGAGCAGTACTTC. It is translated as CASSQGLYEQYF.

V is TRBV5-5 and J is TRBJ1-1, with D possibly TRBD1 on 5 matching bases. Germline values: CDR1 SGHKS, CDR2 YYEKEE (reference sequence). The V gene lost 2 bases and the J gene lost 5 bases, with 10 bases spanning the gap. The CDR3 extends over 13 amino acids. CDR3 protein: CASSFLQGTEAFF. Written as DNA, the CDR3 is TGTGCCAGCAGCTTTCTGCAGGGTACTGAAGCTTTCTTT.

The chain uses TRBV4-3 and TRBJ1-3; TRBD1 matches 7 bases. The J segment lost 0 bases and the V segment lost 0 bases, leaving 11 bases of the junction unmatched. CDR1 and CDR2 from the germline V gene are LGHNA and YSLEER. This CDR3 contains 19 residues. The chain's CDR3 is CASSQDRDRSFYSGNTIYF. The DNA of the CDR3 is TGCGCCAGCAGCCAAGATCGGGACAGAAGTTTCTACTCTGGAAACACCATATATTTT.

CDR3 bases: TGTGCCAGCAGCTTAAGTGGCGGGGGCTCCTACAATGAGCAGTTCTTC. This encodes CASSLSGGGSYNEQFF. V gene TRBV7-2 combines with J gene TRBJ2-1; 7 bases are shared with TRBD2. Looked up from germline, CDR1 is SGHTA and CDR2 is FQGNSA. CDR3 length: 16 residues. The J segment lost 0 bases and the V segment lost 2 bases, leaving 4 bases of the junction unmatched.

This clone was detected only once. This chain connects TRBV28 to TRBJ1-2; TRBD1 is a possible D gene (6 bases). With 6 bases removed from V and 2 bases from J, the gap between germline ends came to 19 bases. The CDR3 is 16 residues long. Per germline, CDR1 MDHEN and CDR2 SYDVKM. The CDR3 DNA is TGTGCCAGCAGCCCCCAGGGGCCATCGGGGAACTATGGCTACACCTTC. Protein: CASSPQGPSGNYGYTF.

The J gene is TRBJ1-2, the V gene TRBV30; 7 bases fit TRBD1. Germline CDR1 reads GTSNPN; CDR2 reads SVGIG (reference sequence). The CDR3 spans 13 residues. The J segment lost 7 bases and the V segment lost 3 bases, leaving 8 bases of the junction unmatched. CDR3 bases: TGTGCCTGGAGCTTCGCCGACAGGGCTGGCTACACCTTC. The encoded protein is CAWSFADRAGYTF.

J is TRBJ1-2 and V is TRBV2; the match to TRBD1 covers 8 bases. Germline loops: CDR1 SNHLY, CDR2 FYNNEI. This CDR3 comprises 13 residues. V dropped 4 bases and J dropped 11; count of bases not matched to a gene: 9. CDR3 sequence: CASSVDRVGGYTF. CDR3 bases: TGTGCCAGCAGTGTGGACAGGGTGGGGGGTTACACCTTC.

The V call is TRBV5-8, the J call TRBJ2-1; D possibly corresponds to TRBD1 (5 bases). CDR1 is SGHTS and CDR2 is YDEGEE in the germline V gene. The V and J ends lost 7 bases and 2 bases respectively, with 13 bases between them. The CDR3 contains 14 residues. The DNA for the CDR3 is TGTGCCAGCTGTCTTGGACATCCCTACAATGAGCAGTTCTTC. Protein sequence: CASCLGHPYNEQFF.

The V and J genes are TRBV5-6 and TRBJ1-5; tentatively, D is TRBD1 (6 bases). The CDR3 is made up of 15 amino acids. Germline V gives CDR1 SGHDT, CDR2 YYEEEE. The V and J ends lost 4 bases and 1 base respectively, with 12 bases between them. For the CDR3, the DNA is TGTGCCAGCAGCGCGGGGGGGACAAGCAATCAGCCCCAGCATTTT. It codes for CASSAGGTSNQPQHF.

The J gene is TRBJ1-1, the V gene TRBV11-2; the D gene is possibly TRBD1 (5 bases). V was shortened by 5 bases and J by 1 base, with 11 bases between the two germline ends. The CDR3 runs 14 residues. Germline V gives CDR1 SGHAT, CDR2 FQNNGV. CDR3 nucleotides: TGTGCCAGCAGCCCGATAGGGGAGAACACTGAAGCTTTCTTT. Translation gives CASSPIGENTEAFF.

This clone was detected once. The chain has TRBV30 and TRBJ2-1; D is undetermined. Germline loops: CDR1 GTSNPN, CDR2 SVGIG (reference sequence). The CDR3 totals 14 residues. This CDR3 reads CAVKETHNDNEQFF. CDR3 in DNA: TGTGCTGTCAAAGAGACTCACAATGACAATGAGCAGTTCTTC.

This clone appeared once. The V call is TRBV28, the J call TRBJ1-1; D not certain. V lost 6 bases to trimming and J lost 0 bases, with 11 bases between them. In germline, CDR1 is MDHEN, CDR2 SYDVKM. The CDR3 has 14 amino acids. The CDR3 spells CASSPIQLNTEAFF. The CDR3, as DNA: TGTGCCAGCAGCCCAATCCAGTTGAACACTGAAGCTTTCTTT.

This clone was recorded only once. CDR3 sequence reads: CASSFLGTGAGYTF. The CDR3 bases are TGTGCCAGCAGTTTCCTAGGGACAGGGGCTGGCTACACCTTC. The chain combines TRBV28 with TRBJ1-2; 10 positions match TRBD1. CDR3 length: 14 residues. J was trimmed by 7 bases and V by 3 bases; bases with no gene match: 5. Germline V gene sequence: CDR1 MDHEN, CDR2 SYDVKM.

This clone was counted a single time. The gene calls are TRBV3-1 (or the pseudogene TRBV3-2) and TRBJ1-6, with D possibly being TRBD1 (5 bases). V dropped 1 base and J dropped 0 bases, with 10 bases sitting between them. Germline V gene data show CDR1 as LGHDT and CDR2 as YNNKEL (reference sequence). The CDR3 covers 17 residues. The CDR3 sequence is CASSQGDSSSYNSPLHF. CDR3 sequence (DNA): TGTGCCAGCAGCCAAGGGGACTCCAGCTCCTATAATTCACCCCTCCACTTT.

V and J are TRBV19 and TRBJ1-3, with 7 bases fitting TRBD1. There are 15 residues in the CDR3. The germline gives CDR1 LNHDA, CDR2 SQIVND (reference sequence). The trim removed 5 bases at V and 5 bases at J, leaving 9 bases unmatched. The CDR3 DNA follows: TGTGCCAGTAGTTCTCCGGGACAGCACAGAAACACCATATATTTT. Translated, it gives CASSSPGQHRNTIYF.

The V and J genes are TRBV4-1 and TRBJ2-3; tentatively, D is TRBD1 (5 bases). Looked up from germline, CDR1 is MGHRA and CDR2 is YSYEKL. This CDR3 comprises 15 residues. V lost 2 bases to trimming and J lost 3 bases, with 12 bases between them. In DNA form, the CDR3 reads TGCGCCAGCAGCCAACAAAGGGGATTTACAGATACGCAGTATTTT. Translation gives CASSQQRGFTDTQYF.

The chain combines TRBV7-9 with TRBJ2-2; TRBD2 is a possible D gene (6 bases). The CDR3 length is 13 residues. Trimming shortened V by 5 bases and J by 6 bases, and 10 bases separated the two germline ends. In germline, CDR1 is SEHNR, CDR2 FQNEAQ (reference sequence). DNA of the CDR3: TGTGCCAGCAGCCAACGGGGGTCCGGGGAGCTGTTTTTT. It yields the protein CASSQRGSGELFF. The full variable domain, in which reference TRBV7-9 and TRBJ2-2 provide the parts outside the CDR3, is DTGVSQNPRHKITKRGQNVTFRCDPISEHNRLYWYRQTLGQGPEFLTYFQNEAQLEKSRLLSDRFSAERPKGSFSTLEIQRTEQGDSAMYLCASSQRGSGELFFGEGSRLTVL.